These T cell receptor beta chains were read from a single sample in a study of T cells in tumors after PD-1 blockade. Some clones are missing from TCRdb's copy, which holds only in-frame ones; the method was immunoSEQ multiplex PCR. The sample yields about 47,000 clones, just under 80% seen once. Sequencing was performed on PBMCs, taken before anti-PD-1 treatment. These receptor sequences come from a human donor with basal cell carcinoma. Each CDR3 is given with its conserved first and last residue. A D gene is named only where the DNA matches it firmly. Some rows have no size entry. The others give once, few or many, or a class for an expanded clone.

>15|TRBV5-5|-|-|TRBJ2-2
CASSFLDRGTGELFF
TGTGCCAGCAGCTTTTTGGATCGTGGCACCGGGGAGCTGTTTTTT
>13|TRBV15|-|-|TRBJ1-6
CATCSGGPSPLHF
TGTGCCACCTGCTCCGGGGGGCCGTCACCCCTCCACTTT
>15|TRBV28|-|-|TRBJ1-5
CASNNRDVSNQPQHF
TGTGCCAGCAATAACCGGGACGTTAGCAATCAGCCCCAGCATTTT
>15|TRBV5-4|-|-|TRBJ1-1
CASSLANRGNTEAFF
TGTGCCAGCAGCTTGGCCAACCGAGGGAACACTGAAGCTTTCTTT
>14|TRBV3-1/TRBV3-2|-|TRBD2|TRBJ2-5
CASSHNGLAKTQYF
TGTGCCAGCAGCCACAACGGACTAGCAAAGACCCAGTACTTC
>15|TRBV28|-|TRBD2|TRBJ2-3
CASRTAGGGTDTQYF
TGTGCCAGCAGAACCGCGGGGGGGGGCACAGATACGCAGTATTTT
>15|TRBV6-1|-|-|TRBJ1-1
CASSEGGHFNTEAFF
TGTGCCAGCAGTGAAGGGGGACATTTTAACACTGAAGCTTTCTTT
>14|TRBV5-1|few|-|TRBJ1-6
CASSLDSINSPLHF
TGCGCCAGCAGCTTGGACAGTATAAATTCACCCCTCCACTTT
>17|TRBV5-1|-|TRBD2|TRBJ2-7
CASSLPSGGAWSYEQYF
TGCGCCAGCAGCTTGCCTAGCGGGGGGGCCTGGTCCTACGAGCAGTACTTC
>15|TRBV28|-|TRBD1|TRBJ2-5
CASSSRDRGLETQYF
TGTGCCAGCAGTTCCCGGGACAGGGGATTAGAGACCCAGTACTTC
>14|TRBV5-6|-|TRBD2|TRBJ2-7
CAADRLAEAYEQYF
TGTGCCGCGGATCGACTAGCGGAGGCCTACGAGCAGTACTTC
>13|TRBV2|-|TRBD1|TRBJ2-7
CASSLRQGYEQYF
TGTGCCAGCAGCCTCCGACAGGGCTACGAGCAGTACTTC
>15|TRBV15|-|TRBD1|TRBJ2-7
CATSRDGTGGYEQYF
TGTGCCACCAGCAGAGATGGGACAGGGGGCTACGAGCAGTACTTC
>14|TRBV6-5|-|TRBD2|TRBJ2-1
CASKYSSGGLEQFF
TGTGCCAGCAAATACTCTAGCGGGGGGCTCGAGCAGTTCTTC
>15|TRBV5-1|once|-|TRBJ2-7
CASSGRDTNYYEQYF
TGCGCCAGCAGCGGCCGGGACACCAACTATTACGAGCAGTACTTC
>15|TRBV24-1|-|-|TRBJ2-2
CATSESAGFTGELFF
TGTGCCACCAGTGAATCCGCAGGGTTCACCGGGGAGCTGTTTTTT
>12|TRBV29-1|-|-|TRBJ2-2
CSVVWGAGELFF
TGCAGCGTTGTATGGGGGGCCGGGGAGCTGTTTTTT
>15|TRBV18|-|-|TRBJ1-1
CASSPPLGSNTEAFF
TGTGCCAGCTCACCACCGCTCGGATCGAACACTGAAGCTTTCTTT
>16|TRBV9|-|-|TRBJ2-5
CASSVEVARGRETQYF
TGTGCCAGCAGCGTAGAGGTGGCGAGGGGTAGAGAGACCCAGTACTTC
>15|TRBV15|-|-|TRBJ1-1
CATSRVGGVNTEAFF
TGTGCCACCAGCAGAGTGGGGGGAGTGAACACTGAAGCTTTCTTT
>12|TRBV2|-|-|TRBJ1-1
CADSREWTEVFF
TGTGCGGATAGCAGGGAATGGACTGAAGTTTTCTTT
>16|TRBV5-4|-|-|TRBJ1-4
CASSLGGAGTNEKLFF
TGTGCCAGCAGCTTGGGGGGCGCGGGAACTAATGAAAAACTGTTTTTT